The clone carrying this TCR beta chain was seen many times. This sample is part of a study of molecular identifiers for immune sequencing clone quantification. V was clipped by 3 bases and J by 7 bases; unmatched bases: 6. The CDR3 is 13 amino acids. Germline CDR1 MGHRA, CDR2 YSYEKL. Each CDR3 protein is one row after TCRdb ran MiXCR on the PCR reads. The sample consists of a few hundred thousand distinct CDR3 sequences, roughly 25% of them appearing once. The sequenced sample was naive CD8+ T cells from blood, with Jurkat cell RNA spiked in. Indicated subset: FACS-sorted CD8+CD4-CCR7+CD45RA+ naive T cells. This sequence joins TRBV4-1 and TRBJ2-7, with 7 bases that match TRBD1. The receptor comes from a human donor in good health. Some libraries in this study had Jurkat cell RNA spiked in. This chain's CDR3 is CASSHLQGYEQYF. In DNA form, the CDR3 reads TGCGCCAGCAGCCACTTACAGGGGTATGAGCAGTACTTC.